Reported below is one TCR beta chain. The antigen remains undetermined. This sample is part of a study of blood T cells in healthy people across ages. Overall study: T cells yielded about one barcoded beta molecule per two cells through template switching.

Each sample yielded at least 5 micrograms of PBMC total RNA. A sample-barcoded 5' primer and a J-beta primer mix were used in a second PCR of about 6 to 12 cycles. TCRdb passed the 5' RACE reads through MiXCR, listing each CDR3 protein once. The data contain roughly 730,000 distinct CDR3 sequences, more than 50% of them singletons. Findings of the study overall: Estimates of diversity drawn from one million T cells were considered underestimates.

Germline V gene lookup returns CDR1 DFQATT and CDR2 SNEGSKA (reference sequence). The CDR3 has 14 residues. Trimming shortened V by 0 bases and J by 2 bases, and 11 bases separated the two germline ends. Sequenced sample: blood. The clonotype was recovered from a man aged 35-49 years in good health. The rearrangement uses TRBV20-1 and TRBJ2-7, with D perhaps TRBD2 (6 bases). The CDR3 sequence: CSARDQEGTYEQYF. CDR3 nucleotides: TGCAGTGCTAGAGATCAGGAGGGAACCTACGAGCAGTACTTC.